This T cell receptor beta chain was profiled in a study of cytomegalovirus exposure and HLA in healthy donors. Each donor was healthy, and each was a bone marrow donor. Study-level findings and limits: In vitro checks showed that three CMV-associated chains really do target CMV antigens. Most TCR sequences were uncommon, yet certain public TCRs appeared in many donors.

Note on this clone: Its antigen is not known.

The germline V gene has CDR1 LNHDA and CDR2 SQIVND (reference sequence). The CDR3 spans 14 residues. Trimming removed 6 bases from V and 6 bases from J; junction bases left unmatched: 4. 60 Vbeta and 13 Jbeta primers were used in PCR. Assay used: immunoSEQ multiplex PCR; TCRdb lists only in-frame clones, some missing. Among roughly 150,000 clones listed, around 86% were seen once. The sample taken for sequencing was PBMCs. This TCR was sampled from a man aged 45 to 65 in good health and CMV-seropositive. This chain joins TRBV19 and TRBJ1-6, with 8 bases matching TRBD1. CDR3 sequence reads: CASRSGTGNSPLHF. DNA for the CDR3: TGTGCCAGTAGGTCCGGGACAGGTAATTCACCCCTCCACTTT.